A selection of T cell receptor beta chains follows, all from one sample in a study of T cell clonotyping in hematopoietic cell transplantation. Profiling relied on immunoSEQ multiplex PCR, and the TCRdb table lists in-frame clones only, not all of them. Among tens of thousands of clones listed, roughly four fifths were seen once. Sequencing was performed on peripheral blood mononuclear cells, taken before stem cell transplant. All receptors derive from a man aged 55 to 70 with myelodysplastic syndrome. Some clones in this sample may be carry-over from other donors' samples. The CDR3 runs from the conserved cysteine through the conserved F or W. The order of the fields is D gene, J gene, clone size, V gene, CDR3 protein, CDR3 DNA. A D gene is named only where the DNA matches it firmly. Size tells how often a clone was seen (once, few, many) or the class of an expanded clone, and some rows leave it out.

D gene: -
J gene: TRBJ2-5
clone size: -
V gene: TRBV15
CDR3 protein: CATSRDGATRGTQYF
CDR3 DNA: TGTGCCACCAGCAGAGATGGGGCGACCCGGGGGACCCAGTACTTC

D gene: TRBD1
J gene: TRBJ2-2
clone size: -
V gene: TRBV28
CDR3 protein: CASSFDRVTTGELFF
CDR3 DNA: TGTGCCAGCAGTTTTGACAGGGTTACGACCGGGGAGCTGTTTTTT

D gene: -
J gene: TRBJ1-4
clone size: -
V gene: TRBV9
CDR3 protein: CASSAGWGPSEKLFF
CDR3 DNA: TGTGCCAGCAGCGCGGGGTGGGGTCCGAGTGAAAAACTGTTTTTT

D gene: -
J gene: TRBJ1-1
clone size: -
V gene: TRBV29-1
CDR3 protein: CSGVREGAEAFF
CDR3 DNA: TGCAGCGGAGTCAGGGAAGGGGCTGAAGCTTTCTTT

D gene: -
J gene: TRBJ1-3
clone size: once
V gene: TRBV9
CDR3 protein: CASSVNSEGGNTIYF
CDR3 DNA: TGTGCCAGCAGCGTAAACAGCGAAGGAGGAAACACCATATATTTT

D gene: TRBD1
J gene: TRBJ2-1
clone size: -
V gene: TRBV19
CDR3 protein: CASSIPRTGGNEQFF
CDR3 DNA: TGTGCCAGTAGTATCCCTCGGACAGGGGGCAATGAGCAGTTCTTC

D gene: -
J gene: TRBJ1-2
clone size: -
V gene: TRBV2
CDR3 protein: CASTLQQLQNYGYTF
CDR3 DNA: TGTGCCAGCACCTTACAACAGCTCCAAAACTATGGCTACACCTTC

D gene: -
J gene: TRBJ2-7
clone size: -
V gene: TRBV7-2
CDR3 protein: CASSSYAGGDGQYF
CDR3 DNA: TGTGCCAGCAGCTCGTATGCAGGAGGGGACGGGCAGTACTTC

D gene: -
J gene: TRBJ1-1
clone size: once
V gene: TRBV11-2
CDR3 protein: CASSGGIEAFF
CDR3 DNA: TGTGCCAGCAGCGGAGGGATTGAAGCTTTCTTT

D gene: TRBD2
J gene: TRBJ2-5
clone size: -
V gene: TRBV7-2
CDR3 protein: CASSLVASGGEETQYF
CDR3 DNA: TGTGCCAGCAGCTTAGTGGCTAGCGGGGGGGAGGAGACCCAGTACTTC

D gene: TRBD1
J gene: TRBJ2-5
clone size: -
V gene: TRBV7-9
CDR3 protein: CASSLRDRELETQYF
CDR3 DNA: TGTGCCAGCAGCTTAAGGGACAGGGAGCTGGAGACCCAGTACTTC

D gene: TRBD1
J gene: TRBJ2-7
clone size: -
V gene: TRBV2
CDR3 protein: CASSRQGNPYEQYF
CDR3 DNA: TGTGCCAGCAGTCGACAGGGGAACCCCTACGAGCAGTACTTC

D gene: -
J gene: TRBJ1-5
clone size: -
V gene: TRBV6-6
CDR3 protein: CASSYSPERQPQHF
CDR3 DNA: TGTGCCAGCAGTTACTCGCCCGAAAGGCAGCCCCAGCATTTT

D gene: TRBD1
J gene: TRBJ2-2
clone size: -
V gene: TRBV4-3
CDR3 protein: CASSMWTGNTGELFF
CDR3 DNA: TGCGCCAGCAGCATGTGGACAGGGAACACCGGGGAGCTGTTTTTT

D gene: TRBD2
J gene: TRBJ2-2
clone size: -
V gene: TRBV6-1
CDR3 protein: CASSGAGGDTGELFF
CDR3 DNA: TGTGCCAGCTCCGGGGCGGGGGGCGACACCGGGGAGCTGTTTTTT

D gene: -
J gene: TRBJ1-5
clone size: -
V gene: TRBV5-8
CDR3 protein: CASTLGAAGDQPQHF
CDR3 DNA: TGTGCCAGCACCTTGGGGGCGGCAGGGGATCAGCCCCAGCATTTT

D gene: TRBD2
J gene: TRBJ2-2
clone size: -
V gene: TRBV2
CDR3 protein: CASSERARGGGELFF
CDR3 DNA: TGTGCCAGCAGTGAGAGAGCACGGGGGGGCGGGGAGCTGTTTTTT

D gene: -
J gene: TRBJ2-1
clone size: -
V gene: TRBV29-1
CDR3 protein: CSVEGGRANVGEQFF
CDR3 DNA: TGCAGCGTTGAAGGGGGACGGGCAAACGTCGGTGAGCAGTTCTTC

D gene: TRBD1
J gene: TRBJ1-5
clone size: -
V gene: TRBV28
CDR3 protein: CASSNRDRVSQPQHF
CDR3 DNA: TGTGCCAGCAGTAACCGCGACAGGGTAAGTCAGCCCCAGCATTTT

D gene: -
J gene: TRBJ1-6
clone size: -
V gene: TRBV10-2
CDR3 protein: CASSESTGSWQGKGALHF
CDR3 DNA: TGCGCCAGCAGTGAGTCGACGGGGTCGTGGCAGGGGAAGGGGGCCCTCCACTTT

D gene: -
J gene: TRBJ1-2
clone size: -
V gene: TRBV28
CDR3 protein: CASSLQGANYGYTF
CDR3 DNA: TGTGCCAGCAGTTTACAGGGAGCTAACTATGGCTACACCTTC

D gene: -
J gene: TRBJ2-3
clone size: -
V gene: TRBV19
CDR3 protein: CASSMQGASGTDTQYF
CDR3 DNA: TGTGCCAGTAGTATGCAAGGGGCGAGTGGCACAGATACGCAGTATTTT

D gene: -
J gene: TRBJ2-7
clone size: -
V gene: TRBV5-3
CDR3 protein: CARSLGLDTRSDYEQYF
CDR3 DNA: TGTGCCAGAAGCTTGGGGTTGGACACGCGGTCTGACTACGAGCAGTACTTC

D gene: -
J gene: TRBJ2-7
clone size: -
V gene: TRBV5-1
CDR3 protein: CASSPQPRGSYEQYF
CDR3 DNA: TGCGCCAGCAGCCCACAGCCTCGGGGGTCCTACGAGCAGTACTTC

D gene: TRBD2
J gene: TRBJ2-3
clone size: once
V gene: TRBV2
CDR3 protein: CASSEALVLAGTDTQYF
CDR3 DNA: TGTGCCAGCAGTGAAGCGCTTGTACTAGCGGGCACAGATACGCAGTATTTT

D gene: -
J gene: TRBJ2-5
clone size: -
V gene: TRBV10-3
CDR3 protein: CAISGGGETQYF
CDR3 DNA: TGTGCCATCAGTGGAGGCGGAGAGACCCAGTACTTC

D gene: -
J gene: TRBJ1-2
clone size: -
V gene: TRBV27
CDR3 protein: CASSGGRGVDGYTF
CDR3 DNA: TGTGCCAGTTCCGGGGGTAGGGGTGTCGATGGCTACACCTTC

D gene: -
J gene: TRBJ1-3
clone size: -
V gene: TRBV7-8
CDR3 protein: CASSLGTASSSGNTIYF
CDR3 DNA: TGTGCCAGCAGCTTAGGGACAGCCTCATCCTCTGGAAACACCATATATTTT

D gene: -
J gene: TRBJ2-3
clone size: -
V gene: TRBV13
CDR3 protein: CASSLSDTQYF
CDR3 DNA: TGTGCCAGCAGCTTATCAGATACGCAGTATTTT

D gene: TRBD1
J gene: TRBJ1-2
clone size: few
V gene: TRBV5-4
CDR3 protein: CASSWDREANYGYTF
CDR3 DNA: TGTGCCAGCAGCTGGGACAGGGAAGCTAACTATGGCTACACCTTC

D gene: -
J gene: TRBJ2-5
clone size: -
V gene: TRBV29-1
CDR3 protein: CSVSPLGKTQYF
CDR3 DNA: TGCAGCGTCTCTCCCCTAGGGAAGACCCAGTACTTC

D gene: -
J gene: TRBJ2-2
clone size: -
V gene: TRBV5-1
CDR3 protein: CASSLVGGTVAGELFF
CDR3 DNA: TGCGCCAGCAGCTTGGTGGGGGGGACAGTCGCCGGGGAGCTGTTTTTT

D gene: -
J gene: TRBJ2-7
clone size: once
V gene: TRBV11-1
CDR3 protein: CASSLFGFEQYF
CDR3 DNA: TGTGCCAGCAGCTTATTCGGTTTCGAGCAGTACTTC

D gene: -
J gene: TRBJ1-1
clone size: -
V gene: TRBV5-8
CDR3 protein: CASSRQPEAFF
CDR3 DNA: TGTGCCAGCTCGAGACAGCCTGAAGCTTTCTTT

D gene: -
J gene: TRBJ2-5
clone size: -
V gene: TRBV6-1
CDR3 protein: CASSEQVRETQYF
CDR3 DNA: TGTGCCAGCAGTGAACAGGTTCGGGAGACCCAGTACTTC

D gene: TRBD1
J gene: TRBJ2-6
clone size: -
V gene: TRBV27
CDR3 protein: CASSPQGGQPGANVLTF
CDR3 DNA: TGTGCCAGCAGTCCACAGGGGGGCCAGCCTGGGGCCAACGTCCTGACTTTC

D gene: TRBD1
J gene: TRBJ2-7
clone size: few
V gene: TRBV6-1
CDR3 protein: CASTDRGSSYEQYF
CDR3 DNA: TGTGCCAGCACAGACAGGGGGAGCTCCTACGAGCAGTACTTC

D gene: -
J gene: TRBJ1-5
clone size: few
V gene: TRBV5-1
CDR3 protein: CASSPGGNQPQHF
CDR3 DNA: TGCGCCAGCAGCCCCGGGGGAAATCAGCCCCAGCATTTT

D gene: -
J gene: TRBJ2-3
clone size: -
V gene: TRBV6-6
CDR3 protein: CASRRATDTQYF
CDR3 DNA: TGTGCCAGCAGGAGGGCCACAGATACGCAGTATTTT

D gene: TRBD1
J gene: TRBJ2-5
clone size: -
V gene: TRBV19
CDR3 protein: CASSIDRRRGLETQYF
CDR3 DNA: TGTGCCAGTAGTATAGATCGGCGCAGGGGGCTGGAGACCCAGTACTTC

D gene: -
J gene: TRBJ1-2
clone size: -
V gene: TRBV29-1
CDR3 protein: CSVVQNYGYTF
CDR3 DNA: TGCAGCGTTGTACAGAACTATGGCTACACCTTC